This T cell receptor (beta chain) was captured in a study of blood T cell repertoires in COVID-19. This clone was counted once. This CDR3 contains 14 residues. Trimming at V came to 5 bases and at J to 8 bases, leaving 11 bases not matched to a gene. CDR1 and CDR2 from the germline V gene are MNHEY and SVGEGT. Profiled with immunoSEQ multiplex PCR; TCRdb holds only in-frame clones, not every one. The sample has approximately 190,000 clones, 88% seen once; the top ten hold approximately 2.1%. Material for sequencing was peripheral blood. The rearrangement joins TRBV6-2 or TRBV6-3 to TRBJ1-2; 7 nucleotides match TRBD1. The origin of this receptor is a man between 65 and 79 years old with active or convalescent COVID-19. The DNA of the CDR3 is TGTGCCAGCAGTGCACGGACAGGCCTGGACGGCTACACCTTC. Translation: CASSARTGLDGYTF.